Shown below are 6 T cell receptor beta chains from a single sample sequenced in a study of blood T cell repertoires in COVID-19. Sequencing used immunoSEQ multiplex PCR; TCRdb keeps in-frame clones, though not all of them. The sample shows 300,000 to 400,000 clones, roughly 85% of them seen only once. The sequencing sample was made of PBMCs or T cells enriched from blood (not recorded which). These receptors were taken from a woman in her forties with acute COVID-19.

This clone was counted once. The rearrangement joins TRBV5-4 to TRBJ2-3; 8 nucleotides line up with TRBD1. Germline assignment: CDR1 SGHNT and CDR2 YYREEE (reference sequence). V dropped 2 bases and J dropped 1; count of bases not matched to a gene: 9. This CDR3 is 17 amino acids long. In DNA, the CDR3 is TGTGCCAGCAGCTTAACGGACAGGGCTTGGGGCACAGATACGCAGTATTTT. Protein product: CASSLTDRAWGTDTQYF.

The genes are TRBV5-1 and TRBJ1-4; TRBD1 might be the D (5 bases). Per germline, CDR1 SGHRS and CDR2 YFSETQ. The CDR3 loop spans 14 amino acids. V shed 1 base and J shed 8 bases, with 12 bases lying between them. DNA for the CDR3: TGCGCCAGCAGCTTGAGGCAGGGTGGGGAAAAACTGTTTTTT. Translated, it gives CASSLRQGGEKLFF.

The chain links TRBV5-1 to TRBJ1-3; D remains ambiguous. The germline V gene has CDR1 SGHRS and CDR2 YFSETQ. The V end lost 0 bases, the J end lost 0 bases, and 13 bases lay between the germline ends. The CDR3 is 17 amino acids. The CDR3 reads CASSLDLSTFSGNTIYF. The CDR3 DNA is TGCGCCAGCAGCTTGGATTTATCGACATTCTCTGGAAACACCATATATTTT.

This clone was found once. The chain combines TRBV4-1 with TRBJ2-5, with TRBD2 matching 10 bases. The CDR3 runs to 16 residues. J lost 2 bases, V lost 2 bases, and 5 bases had no gene match. CDR1 is MGHRA, CDR2 YSYEKL, per germline. The CDR3 bases are TGCGCCAGCAGCCAAAGCAGCGGGGGGGTACAAGAGACCCAGTACTTC. Translating it yields CASSQSSGGVQETQYF.

This chain links TRBV5-4 with TRBJ1-3; 7 bases map to TRBD1. Per the germline V gene, CDR1 is SGHNT and CDR2 is YYREEE (reference sequence). Losses at the gene ends were 0 bases for V and 0 bases for J; bases not matched to a gene: 0. The CDR3 is 15 residues long. CDR3 bases: TGTGCCAGCAGCTTGGACAGGGGCTCTGGAAACACCATATATTTT. Translating it yields CASSLDRGSGNTIYF. Full variable domain (outside the CDR3, taken from reference TRBV5-4 and TRBJ1-3): ETGVTQSPTHLIKTRGQQVTLRCSSQSGHNTVSWYQQALGQGPQFIFQYYREEENGRGNFPPRFSGLQFPNYSSELNVNALELDDSALYLCASSLDRGSGNTIYFGEGSWLTVV.

This clone occurred once. The chain recombines TRBV27 with TRBJ1-2, with 10 bases that match TRBD1. This CDR3 spans 17 amino acids. V was clipped by 3 bases and J by 2 bases; unmatched bases: 9. CDR1 and CDR2 (germline): MNHEY, SMNVEV (reference sequence). The CDR3 loop is CASSFRPPGQGNYGYTF. The CDR3 nucleotides are TGTGCCAGCAGTTTCCGACCGCCGGGACAGGGGAACTATGGCTACACCTTC.